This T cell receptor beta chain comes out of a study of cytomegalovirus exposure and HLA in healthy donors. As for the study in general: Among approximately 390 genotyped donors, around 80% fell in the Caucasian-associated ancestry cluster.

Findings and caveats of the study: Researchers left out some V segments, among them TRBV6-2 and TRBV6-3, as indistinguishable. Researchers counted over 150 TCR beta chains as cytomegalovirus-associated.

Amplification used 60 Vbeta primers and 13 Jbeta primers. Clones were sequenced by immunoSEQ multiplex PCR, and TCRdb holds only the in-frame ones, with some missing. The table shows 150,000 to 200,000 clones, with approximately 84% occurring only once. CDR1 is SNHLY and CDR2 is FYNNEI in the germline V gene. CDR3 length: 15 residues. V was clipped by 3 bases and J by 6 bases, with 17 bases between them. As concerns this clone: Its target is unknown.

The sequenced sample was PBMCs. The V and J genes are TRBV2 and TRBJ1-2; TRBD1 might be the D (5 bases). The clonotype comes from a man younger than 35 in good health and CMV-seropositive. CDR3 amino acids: CASSDGYGGGDGYTF. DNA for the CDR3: TGTGCCAGCAGTGATGGATATGGGGGAGGAGATGGCTACACCTTC.